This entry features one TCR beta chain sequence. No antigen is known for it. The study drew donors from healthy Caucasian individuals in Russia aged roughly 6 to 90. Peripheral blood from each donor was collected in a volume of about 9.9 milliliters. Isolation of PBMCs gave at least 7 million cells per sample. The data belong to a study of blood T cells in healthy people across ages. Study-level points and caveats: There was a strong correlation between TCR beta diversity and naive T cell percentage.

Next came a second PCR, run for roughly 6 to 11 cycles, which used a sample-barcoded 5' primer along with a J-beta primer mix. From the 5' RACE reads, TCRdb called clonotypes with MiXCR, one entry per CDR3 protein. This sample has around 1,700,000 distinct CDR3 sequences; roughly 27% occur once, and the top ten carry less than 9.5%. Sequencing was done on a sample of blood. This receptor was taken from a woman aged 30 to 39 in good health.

The CDR3 here is CASSQLGESYEQYF. The CDR3 coding sequence is TGTGCCAGCAGCCAGTTGGGGGAATCCTACGAGCAGTACTTC. The J gene is TRBJ2-7, the V gene TRBV7-2; D may correspond to TRBD1 or TRBD2 (5 bases each). The CDR3 runs 14 residues. In germline, CDR1 is SGHTA, CDR2 FQGNSA. V gave up 5 bases and J gave up 1 base, with 12 bases separating them.